Here is one T cell receptor beta chain with its context. Its target is unknown. The CDR3 has 16 amino acids. Per the germline V gene, CDR1 is SGHTA and CDR2 is FQGNSA. Between the trimmed V and J ends, which lost 2 bases and 7 bases, there was a span of 18 bases. The sample comes from a study of monozygotic twins with cystic fibrosis. Broader study findings: Age, concordance and disease severity did not associate with shared CDR3 numbers. V usage most resembled the co-twin in 13 of 16 pairs.

The table came from immunoSEQ multiplex PCR; TCRdb's copy has only in-frame clones and leaves some out. The sample holds about 14,000 clones, roughly 91% seen once. The chain joins TRBV7-2 to TRBJ2-1; possible D gene TRBD2, 5 bases. Sequencing was performed on blood. The TCR was taken from a girl aged 2 to 10 with cystic fibrosis. The CDR3 loop is CASSLRGFLLRNEQFF. CDR3 in DNA: TGTGCCAGCAGCTTACGGGGATTCTTGCTTAGGAATGAGCAGTTCTTC.